This T cell receptor (beta chain) was retrieved from a study of T cell responses to AZD1222 COVID-19 vaccine. General study findings and limits: Possibly, clonal diversity was underestimated; donors were largely white British and included more females.

A remark on this clone: Antigen: not known.

Assay: immunoSEQ multiplex PCR; the TCRdb copy retains only in-frame clones and omits some. The sample includes under 140,000 clones, roughly 89% of them seen just once. This CDR3 has 14 residues. J gave up 7 bases and V 4 bases, and 4 bases lay outside the gene matches. CDR1 is SGHAT and CDR2 is FQNNGV in the germline V gene. Sequenced here: peripheral blood, sampled 28 days after the second AZD1222 dose. The V call is TRBV11-2, the J call TRBJ1-6; 7 bases are a match to TRBD1. This clonotype was obtained from an adult who received the AZD1222 COVID-19 vaccine. This chain's CDR3 is CASSSGTANSPLHF. The DNA for the CDR3 is TGTGCCAGCAGCTCCGGGACAGCAAATTCACCCCTCCACTTT.